This TCR beta chain is drawn from a study of blood T cell repertoires in COVID-19. Study context: T cells, B-cell-depleted T cells, or PBMCs provided the cDNA or gDNA that served as material.

Looked up from germline, CDR1 is SGHTS and CDR2 is YDEGEE. The germline V and J ends were trimmed by 0 bases and 6 bases, with 13 bases remaining between them. The CDR3 has 15 amino acids. Participants had their cohort set by participant-reported clinical history. Recovered status applied to Cohort 3 donors who had two consecutive negative PCRs. It also applied to those with clearance or with symptom resolution. Original data processing: From reference gene primer amplification, estimates of nucleated cell counts were derived. Some clones are missing from TCRdb's copy, which holds only in-frame ones; the method was immunoSEQ multiplex PCR. V and J calls and clone size come straight from that table; D and trimming were deduced from the DNA. Seen here are about 170,000 clones, over 80% observed once, and the top ten hold 4.4%.

The chain couples TRBV5-8 to TRBJ2-1; D is ambiguous. The sample consisted of PBMCs or T cells enriched from blood (not recorded which). The clonotype was recovered from a woman between 45 and 65 years old who had recovered from COVID-19. CDR3 in DNA: TGTGCCAGCAGCTTGGGTCTGGTGTTGAGCAATGAGCAGTTCTTC. Amino acids: CASSLGLVLSNEQFF.